This T cell receptor (beta chain) derives from a study of shared clonotypes between healthy human individuals. CD4+ cells yielded CD45RA+ naive and CD45RA-negative memory subsets. Profiled with immunoSEQ multiplex PCR; TCRdb holds only in-frame clones, not every one. This sample carries roughly 520,000 clones, roughly 95% of them seen once, and the ten largest clones take about 0.068%. Germline lookup yields CDR1 SGHTA and CDR2 FQGNSA. The CDR3 is made up of 15 amino acids. V lost 4 bases and J 2 bases, leaving 12 bases between the germline ends. V is TRBV7-2 and J is TRBJ1-5; tentatively, D is TRBD1 (5 bases). The sample taken for sequencing was naive CD4+ T cells sorted from blood. Stated subset: CD45RA+ positively selected. This TCR derives from a woman in her twenties or thirties in good health. The chain's CDR3 is CASSYGQVGNQPQHF. CDR3 DNA sequence: TGTGCCAGCAGCTACGGACAAGTCGGCAATCAGCCCCAGCATTTT.